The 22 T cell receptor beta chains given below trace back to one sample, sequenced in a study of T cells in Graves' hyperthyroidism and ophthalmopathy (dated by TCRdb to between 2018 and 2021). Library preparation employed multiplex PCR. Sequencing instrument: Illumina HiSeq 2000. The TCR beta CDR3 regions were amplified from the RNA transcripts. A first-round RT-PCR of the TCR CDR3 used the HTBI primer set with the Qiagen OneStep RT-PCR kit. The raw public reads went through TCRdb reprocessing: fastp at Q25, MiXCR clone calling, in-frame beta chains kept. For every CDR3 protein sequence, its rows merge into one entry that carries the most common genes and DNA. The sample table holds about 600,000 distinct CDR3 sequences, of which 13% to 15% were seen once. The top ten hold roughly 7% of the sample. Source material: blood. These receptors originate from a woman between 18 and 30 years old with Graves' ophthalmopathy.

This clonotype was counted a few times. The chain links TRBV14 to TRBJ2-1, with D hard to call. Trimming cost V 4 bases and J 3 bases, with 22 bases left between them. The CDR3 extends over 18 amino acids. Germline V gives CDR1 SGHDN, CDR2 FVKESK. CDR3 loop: CASSPVRASLGIYNEQFF. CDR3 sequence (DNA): TGTGCCAGCAGCCCCGTTCGTGCTAGTCTTGGGATCTACAATGAGCAGTTCTTC.

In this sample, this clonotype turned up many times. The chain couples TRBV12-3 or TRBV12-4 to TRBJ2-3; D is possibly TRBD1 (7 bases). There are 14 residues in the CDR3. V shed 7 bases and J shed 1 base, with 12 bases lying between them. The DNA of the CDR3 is TGTGCCAGCAAGGAGGGGGCGGGCACAGATACGCAGTATTTT. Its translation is CASKEGAGTDTQYF.

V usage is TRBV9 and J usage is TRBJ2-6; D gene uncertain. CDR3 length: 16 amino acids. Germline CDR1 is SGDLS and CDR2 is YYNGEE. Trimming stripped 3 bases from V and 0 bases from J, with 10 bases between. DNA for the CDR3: TGTGCCAGCAGCGGTCTGGACCGCTCTGGGGCCAACGTCCTGACTTTC. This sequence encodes CASSGLDRSGANVLTF.

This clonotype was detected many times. The CDR3 sequence is CAWSSSNTEAFF. CDR3 bases: TGTGCCTGGAGTTCCTCGAACACTGAAGCTTTCTTT. The V gene is TRBV30, the J gene TRBJ1-1, with no clear D. Between the trimmed V and J ends, which lost 2 bases and 1 base, there was a span of 5 bases. CDR1 is GTSNPN, CDR2 SVGIG, per germline (reference sequence). The CDR3 contains 12 residues.

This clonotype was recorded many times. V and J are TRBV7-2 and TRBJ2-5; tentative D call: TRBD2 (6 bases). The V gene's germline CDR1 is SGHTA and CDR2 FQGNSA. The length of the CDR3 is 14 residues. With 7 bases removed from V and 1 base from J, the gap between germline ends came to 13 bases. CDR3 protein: CASTLMEGQETQYF. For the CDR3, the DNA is TGTGCCAGCACCCTAATGGAGGGCCAAGAGACCCAGTACTTC.

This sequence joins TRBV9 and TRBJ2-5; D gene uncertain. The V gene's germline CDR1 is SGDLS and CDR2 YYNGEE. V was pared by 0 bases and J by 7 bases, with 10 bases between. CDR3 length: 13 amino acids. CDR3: CASSVEGFGTQYF. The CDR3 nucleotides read TGTGCCAGCAGCGTAGAGGGATTTGGGACCCAGTACTTC. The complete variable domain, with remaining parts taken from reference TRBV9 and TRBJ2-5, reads DSGVTQTPKHLITATGQRVTLRCSPRSGDLSVYWYQQSLDQGLQFLIQYYNGEERAKGNILERFSAQQFPDLHSELNLSSLELGDSALYFCASSVEGFGTQYFGPGTRLLVL.

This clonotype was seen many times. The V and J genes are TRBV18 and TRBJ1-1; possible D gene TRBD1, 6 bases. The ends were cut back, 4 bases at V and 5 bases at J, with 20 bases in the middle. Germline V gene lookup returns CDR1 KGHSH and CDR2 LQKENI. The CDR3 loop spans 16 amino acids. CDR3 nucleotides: TGTGCCAGCTCACGATTATTTGACGGGGGGCCGACTGAAGCTTTCTTT. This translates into CASSRLFDGGPTEAFF.

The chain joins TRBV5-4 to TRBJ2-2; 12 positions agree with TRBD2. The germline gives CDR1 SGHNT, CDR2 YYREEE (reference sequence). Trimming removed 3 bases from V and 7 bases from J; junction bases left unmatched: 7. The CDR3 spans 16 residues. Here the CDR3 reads CASSSLAGGPDGELFF. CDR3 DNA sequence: TGTGCCAGCAGCTCCCTAGCGGGAGGGCCCGACGGGGAGCTGTTTTTT.

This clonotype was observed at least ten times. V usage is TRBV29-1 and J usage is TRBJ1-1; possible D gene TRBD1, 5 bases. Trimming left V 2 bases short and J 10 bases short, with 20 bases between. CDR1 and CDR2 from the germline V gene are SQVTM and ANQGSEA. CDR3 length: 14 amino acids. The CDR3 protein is CSVESDDVGHGAFF. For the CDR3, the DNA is TGCAGCGTTGAATCGGATGACGTCGGACACGGAGCTTTCTTT. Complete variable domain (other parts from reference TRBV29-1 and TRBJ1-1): SAVISQKPSRDICQRGTSLTIQCQVDSQVTMMFWYRQQPGQSLTLIATANQGSEATYESGFVIDKFPISRPNLTFSTLTVSNMSPEDSSIYLCSVESDDVGHGAFFGQGTRLTVV.

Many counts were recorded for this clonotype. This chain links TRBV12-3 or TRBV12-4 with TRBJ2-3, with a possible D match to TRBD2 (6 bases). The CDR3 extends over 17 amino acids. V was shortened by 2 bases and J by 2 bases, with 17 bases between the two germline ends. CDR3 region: CASSLKGLGGYTDTQYF. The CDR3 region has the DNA TGTGCCAGCAGTTTAAAAGGCTTGGGGGGATACACAGATACGCAGTATTTT.

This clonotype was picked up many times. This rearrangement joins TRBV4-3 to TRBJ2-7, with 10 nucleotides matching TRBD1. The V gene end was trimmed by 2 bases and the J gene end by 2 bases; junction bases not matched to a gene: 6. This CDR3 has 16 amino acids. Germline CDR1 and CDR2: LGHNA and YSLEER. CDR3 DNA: TGCGCCAGCAGCCAAATCCTCGGGACAGGGGCCTACGAGCAGTACTTC. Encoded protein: CASSQILGTGAYEQYF.

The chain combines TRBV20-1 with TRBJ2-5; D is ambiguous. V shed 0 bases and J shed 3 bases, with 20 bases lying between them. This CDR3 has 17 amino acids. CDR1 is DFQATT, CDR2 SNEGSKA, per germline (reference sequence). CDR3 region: CSARDPLRAEREETQYF. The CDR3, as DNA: TGCAGTGCTAGAGATCCCCTTAGGGCAGAAAGGGAAGAGACCCAGTACTTC.

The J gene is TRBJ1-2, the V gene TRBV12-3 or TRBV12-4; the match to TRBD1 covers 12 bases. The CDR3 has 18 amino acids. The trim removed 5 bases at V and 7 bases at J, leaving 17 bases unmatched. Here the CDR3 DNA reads TGTGCCAGCAGTCGGCGCAGAGATTCCGGGACAGGGGGCCGTGGCTACACCTTC. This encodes CASSRRRDSGTGGRGYTF.

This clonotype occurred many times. The chain's CDR3 is CASSPPDNTEAFF. The CDR3 nucleotides read TGTGCCAGCAGCCCCCCCGATAACACTGAAGCTTTCTTT. This chain joins TRBV28 and TRBJ1-1; no definite D call. Germline V lookup: CDR1 MDHEN, CDR2 SYDVKM. V was cut by 6 bases and J by 2 bases, with 10 bases left in between. The CDR3 has 13 residues.

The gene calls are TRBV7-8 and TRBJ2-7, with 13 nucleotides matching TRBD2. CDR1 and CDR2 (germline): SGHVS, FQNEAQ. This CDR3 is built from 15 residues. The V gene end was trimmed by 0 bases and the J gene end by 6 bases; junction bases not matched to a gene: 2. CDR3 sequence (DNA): TGTGCCAGCAGCTTAGCGAGACTAGCGGGAGGCGAGCAGTACTTC. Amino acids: CASSLARLAGGEQYF.

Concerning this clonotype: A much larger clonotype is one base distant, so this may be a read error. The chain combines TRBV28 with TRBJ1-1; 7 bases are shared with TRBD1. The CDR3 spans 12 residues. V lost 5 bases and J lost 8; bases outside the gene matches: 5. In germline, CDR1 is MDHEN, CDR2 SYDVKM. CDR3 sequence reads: CASSGDRAEAFF. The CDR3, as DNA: TGTGCCAGCAGTGGTGACAGGGCGGAAGCTTTCTTT. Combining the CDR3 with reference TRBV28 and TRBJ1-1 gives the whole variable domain DVKVTQSSRYLVKRTGEKVFLECVQDMDHENMFWYRQDPGLGLRLIYFSYDVKMKEKGDIPEGYSVSREKKERFSLILESASTNQTSMYLCASSGDRAEAFFGQGTRLTVV.

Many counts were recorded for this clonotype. CDR3 DNA: TGTGCCAGCGGCGAGACCTCCTACAATGAGCAGTTCTTC. Its protein product is CASGETSYNEQFF. V usage is TRBV7-9 and J usage is TRBJ2-1; D gene ambiguous. There are 13 residues in the CDR3. Trimming left V 8 bases short and J 0 bases short, with 8 bases between. The germline V gene has CDR1 SEHNR and CDR2 FQNEAQ (reference sequence).

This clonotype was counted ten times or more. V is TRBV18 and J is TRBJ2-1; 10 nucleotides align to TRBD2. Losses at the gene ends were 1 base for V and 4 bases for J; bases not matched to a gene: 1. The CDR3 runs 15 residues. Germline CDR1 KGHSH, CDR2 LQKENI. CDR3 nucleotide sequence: TGTGCCAGCTCACCACTAGCGGGAGGTTACAATGAGCAGTTCTTC. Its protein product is CASSPLAGGYNEQFF.

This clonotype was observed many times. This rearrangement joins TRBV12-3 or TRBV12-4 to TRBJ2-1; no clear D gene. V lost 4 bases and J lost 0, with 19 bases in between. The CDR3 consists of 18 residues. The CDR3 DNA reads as TGTGCCAGCAGTTCCCGGTCCGTCGGGCAAAGCTCCTACAATGAGCAGTTCTTC. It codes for CASSSRSVGQSSYNEQFF.

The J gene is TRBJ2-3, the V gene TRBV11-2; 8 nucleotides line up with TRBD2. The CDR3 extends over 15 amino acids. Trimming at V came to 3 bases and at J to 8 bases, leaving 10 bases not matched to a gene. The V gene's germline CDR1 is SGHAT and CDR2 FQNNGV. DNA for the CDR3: TGTGCCAGCAGCTTGGACGGGAGGGGCCAAGGTACGCAGTATTTT. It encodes CASSLDGRGQGTQYF.

CDR3 nucleotides: TGCGCCAGCACCAGAGGGACAGGGGAGCTGAACACTGAAGCTTTCTTT. It codes for CASTRGTGELNTEAFF. The chain is built from TRBV4-1 and TRBJ1-1; 10 nucleotides line up with TRBD1. V was pared by 7 bases and J by 0 bases, with 8 bases of the junction left unmatched. CDR3 length equals 16 residues. Germline CDR1 is MGHRA and CDR2 is YSYEKL.

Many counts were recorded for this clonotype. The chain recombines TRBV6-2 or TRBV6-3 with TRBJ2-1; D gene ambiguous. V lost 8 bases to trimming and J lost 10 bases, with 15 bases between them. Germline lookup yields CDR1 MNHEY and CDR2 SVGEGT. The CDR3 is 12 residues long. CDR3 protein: CASVDSPGEQFF. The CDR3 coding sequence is TGTGCCAGCGTTGATAGCCCGGGCGAGCAGTTCTTC.